This TCR beta chain came from a study of T cell responses to AZD1222 COVID-19 vaccine. Study findings and constraints: At study baseline, merely over 5 AZD1222 recipients were seropositive.

Measured with immunoSEQ multiplex PCR; TCRdb has only the in-frame clones, and not every one. Here the sample spans about 160,000 clones, 94% being singletons. The germline V gene has CDR1 DFQATT and CDR2 SNEGSKA (reference sequence). The CDR3 is made up of 9 amino acids. Trimming shortened V by 6 bases and J by 8 bases, and 7 bases separated the two germline ends. Some second doses came at about 4 weeks and others at about 12 weeks; these were pooled. To note about this clone: Its antigen is unidentified.

V and J are TRBV20-1 and TRBJ1-2; D is undetermined. The starting material was peripheral blood, obtained 28 days after the second AZD1222 dose. The clonotype was recovered from an adult who received the AZD1222 COVID-19 vaccine. CDR3: CSASKGYTF. CDR3 sequence (DNA): TGCAGTGCCAGTAAGGGCTACACCTTC.